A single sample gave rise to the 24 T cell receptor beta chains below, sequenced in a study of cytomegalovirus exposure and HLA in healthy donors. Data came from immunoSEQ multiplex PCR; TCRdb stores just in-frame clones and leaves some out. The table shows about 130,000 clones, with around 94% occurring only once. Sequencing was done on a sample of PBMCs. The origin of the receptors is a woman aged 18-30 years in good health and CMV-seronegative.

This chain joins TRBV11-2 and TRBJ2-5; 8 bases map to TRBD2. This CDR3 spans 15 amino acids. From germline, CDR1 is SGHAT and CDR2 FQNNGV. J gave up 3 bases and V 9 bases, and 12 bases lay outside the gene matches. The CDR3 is CASQPLLAGKETQYF. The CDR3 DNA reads TGTGCCAGTCAACCGTTGCTAGCGGGTAAAGAGACCCAGTACTTC.

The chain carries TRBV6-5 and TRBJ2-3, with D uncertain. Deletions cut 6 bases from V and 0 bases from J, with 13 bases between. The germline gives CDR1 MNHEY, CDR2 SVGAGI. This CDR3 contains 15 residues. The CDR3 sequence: CASSPDWSSTDTQYF. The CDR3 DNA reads TGTGCCAGCAGCCCCGACTGGTCTAGCACAGATACGCAGTATTTT.

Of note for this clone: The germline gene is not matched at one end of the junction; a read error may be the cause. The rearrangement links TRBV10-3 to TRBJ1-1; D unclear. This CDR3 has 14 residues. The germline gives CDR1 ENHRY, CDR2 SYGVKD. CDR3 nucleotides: TGTGCCATCTGTGACCGGGGTCTAGGCGCTGAAGCTTTCTTT. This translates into CAICDRGLGAEAFF.

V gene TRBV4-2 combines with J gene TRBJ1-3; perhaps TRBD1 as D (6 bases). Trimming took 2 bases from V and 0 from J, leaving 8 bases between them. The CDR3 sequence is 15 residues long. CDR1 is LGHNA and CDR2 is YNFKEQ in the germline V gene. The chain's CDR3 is CASSQQGPSGNTIYF. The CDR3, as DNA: TGTGCCAGCAGCCAACAGGGGCCCTCTGGAAACACCATATATTTT.

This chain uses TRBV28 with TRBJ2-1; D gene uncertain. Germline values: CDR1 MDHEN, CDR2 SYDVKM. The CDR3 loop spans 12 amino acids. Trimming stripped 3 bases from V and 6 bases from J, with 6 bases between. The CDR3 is CASSLRLNEQFF. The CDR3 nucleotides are TGTGCCAGCAGTTTGAGACTCAATGAGCAGTTCTTC.

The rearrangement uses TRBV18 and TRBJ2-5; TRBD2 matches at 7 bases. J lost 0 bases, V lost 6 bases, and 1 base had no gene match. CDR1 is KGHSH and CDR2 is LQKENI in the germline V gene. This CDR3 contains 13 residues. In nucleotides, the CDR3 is TGTGCCAGCTCCGGGGGGTACCAAGAGACCCAGTACTTC. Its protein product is CASSGGYQETQYF.

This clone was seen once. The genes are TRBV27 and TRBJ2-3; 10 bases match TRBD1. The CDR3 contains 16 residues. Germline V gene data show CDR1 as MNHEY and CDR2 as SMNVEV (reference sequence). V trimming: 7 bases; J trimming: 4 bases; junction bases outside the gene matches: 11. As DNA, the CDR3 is TGTGCCAGCAAATATCTTACCGGGACAGGGGCAGATACGCAGTATTTT. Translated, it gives CASKYLTGTGADTQYF.

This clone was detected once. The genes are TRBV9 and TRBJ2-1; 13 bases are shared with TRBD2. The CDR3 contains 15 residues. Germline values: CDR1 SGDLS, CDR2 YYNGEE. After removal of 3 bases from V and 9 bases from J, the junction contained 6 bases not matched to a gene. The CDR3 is CASSATSGRALEQFF. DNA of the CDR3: TGTGCCAGCAGCGCCACTAGCGGGAGGGCCCTTGAGCAGTTCTTC.

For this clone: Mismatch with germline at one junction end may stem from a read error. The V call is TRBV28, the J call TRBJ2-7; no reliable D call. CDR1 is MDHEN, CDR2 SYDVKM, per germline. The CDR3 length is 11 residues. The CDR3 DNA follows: TGTGCCAGCAGCCCCTCCCACGAGCAGTACTTC. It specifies CASSPSHEQYF.

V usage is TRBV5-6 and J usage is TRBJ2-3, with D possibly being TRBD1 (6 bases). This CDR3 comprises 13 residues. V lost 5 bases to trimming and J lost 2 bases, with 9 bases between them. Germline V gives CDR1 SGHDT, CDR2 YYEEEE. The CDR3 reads CASRPGHTDTQYF. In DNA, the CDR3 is TGTGCCAGCAGACCGGGACACACAGATACGCAGTATTTT.

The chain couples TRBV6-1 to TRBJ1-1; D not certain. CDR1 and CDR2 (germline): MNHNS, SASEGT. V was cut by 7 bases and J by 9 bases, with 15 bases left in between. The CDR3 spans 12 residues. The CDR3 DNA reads TGTGCCAGCATGGTTGTAAGAGCTAAAGCTTTCTTT. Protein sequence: CASMVVRAKAFF.

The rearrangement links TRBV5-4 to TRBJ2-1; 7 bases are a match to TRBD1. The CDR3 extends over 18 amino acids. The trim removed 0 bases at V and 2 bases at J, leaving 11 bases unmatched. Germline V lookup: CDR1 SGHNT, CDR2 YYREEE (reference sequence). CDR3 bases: TGTGCCAGCAGCTTGGGGGGCGCACCCGGGACAGCCTACAATGAGCAGTTCTTC. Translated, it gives CASSLGGAPGTAYNEQFF.

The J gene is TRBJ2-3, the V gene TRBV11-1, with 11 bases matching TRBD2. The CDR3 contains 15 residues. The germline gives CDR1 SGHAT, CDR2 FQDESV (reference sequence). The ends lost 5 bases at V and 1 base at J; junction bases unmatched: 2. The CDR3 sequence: CASSRTSGRTDTQYF. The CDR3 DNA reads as TGTGCCAGCAGCCGGACTAGCGGGCGCACAGATACGCAGTATTTT.

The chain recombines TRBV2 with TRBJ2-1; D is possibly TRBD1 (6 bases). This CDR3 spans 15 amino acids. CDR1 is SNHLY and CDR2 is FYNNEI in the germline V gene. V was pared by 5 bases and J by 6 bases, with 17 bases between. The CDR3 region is CASSYTGIGGNEQFF. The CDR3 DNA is TGTGCCAGCAGTTATACAGGGATAGGAGGCAATGAGCAGTTCTTC.

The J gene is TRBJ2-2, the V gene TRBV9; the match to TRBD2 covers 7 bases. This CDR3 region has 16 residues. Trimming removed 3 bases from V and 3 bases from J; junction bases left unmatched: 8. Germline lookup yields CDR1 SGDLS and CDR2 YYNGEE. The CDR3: CASSGPSGVHTGELFF. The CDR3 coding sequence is TGTGCCAGCAGCGGACCAAGCGGGGTCCACACCGGGGAGCTGTTTTTT.

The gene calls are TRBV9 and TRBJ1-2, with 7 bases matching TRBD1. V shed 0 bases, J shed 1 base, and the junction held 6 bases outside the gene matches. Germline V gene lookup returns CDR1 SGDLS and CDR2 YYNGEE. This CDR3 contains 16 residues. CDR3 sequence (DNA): TGTGCCAGCAGCGTAGCTCCGACAGGGAATAACTATGGCTACACCTTC. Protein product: CASSVAPTGNNYGYTF.

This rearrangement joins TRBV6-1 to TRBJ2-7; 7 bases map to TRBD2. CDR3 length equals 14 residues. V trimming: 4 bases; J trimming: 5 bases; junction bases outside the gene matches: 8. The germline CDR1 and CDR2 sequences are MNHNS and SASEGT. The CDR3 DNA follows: TGTGCCAGCAGTGGGGGGGGTCCTTACCACGAGCAGTACTTC. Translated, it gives CASSGGGPYHEQYF.

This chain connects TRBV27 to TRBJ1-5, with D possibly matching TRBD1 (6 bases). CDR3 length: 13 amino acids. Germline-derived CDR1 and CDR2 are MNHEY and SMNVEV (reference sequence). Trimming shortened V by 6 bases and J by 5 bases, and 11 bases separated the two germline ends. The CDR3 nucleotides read TGTGCCAGCAGGGGGGGGCAGTATCAGCCCCAGCATTTT. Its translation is CASRGGQYQPQHF.

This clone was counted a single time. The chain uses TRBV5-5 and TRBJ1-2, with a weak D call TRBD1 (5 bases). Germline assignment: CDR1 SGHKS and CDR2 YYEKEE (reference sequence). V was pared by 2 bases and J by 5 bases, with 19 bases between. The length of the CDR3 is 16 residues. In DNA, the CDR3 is TGTGCCAGCAGCTTCGGTCGCGGGGACGCCCAATATGGCTACACCTTC. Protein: CASSFGRGDAQYGYTF. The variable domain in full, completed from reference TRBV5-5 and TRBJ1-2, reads DAGVTQSPTHLIKTRGQQVTLRCSPISGHKSVSWYQQVLGQGPQFIFQYYEKEERGRGNFPDRFSARQFPNYSSELNVNALLLGDSALYLCASSFGRGDAQYGYTFGSGTRLTVV.

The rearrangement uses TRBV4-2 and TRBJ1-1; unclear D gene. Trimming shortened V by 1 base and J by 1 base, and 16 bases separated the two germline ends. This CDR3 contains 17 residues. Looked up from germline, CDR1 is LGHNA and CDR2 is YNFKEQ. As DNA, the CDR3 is TGTGCCAGCAGCCAAGTGGAGGGCGTATTTTCGAACACTGAAGCTTTCTTT. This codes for CASSQVEGVFSNTEAFF.

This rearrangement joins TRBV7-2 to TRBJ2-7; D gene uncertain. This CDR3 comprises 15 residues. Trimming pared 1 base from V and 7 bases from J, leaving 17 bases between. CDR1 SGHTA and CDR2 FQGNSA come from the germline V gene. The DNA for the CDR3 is TGTGCCAGCAGCTTAGGACGTGGGCTGGTTGGAGAGCAGTACTTC. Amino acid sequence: CASSLGRGLVGEQYF. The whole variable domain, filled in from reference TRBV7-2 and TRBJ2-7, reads GAGVSQSPSNKVTEKGKDVELRCDPISGHTALYWYRQSLGQGLEFLIYFQGNSAPDKSGLPSDRFSAERTGGSVSTLTIQRTQQEDSAVYLCASSLGRGLVGEQYFGPGTRLTVT.

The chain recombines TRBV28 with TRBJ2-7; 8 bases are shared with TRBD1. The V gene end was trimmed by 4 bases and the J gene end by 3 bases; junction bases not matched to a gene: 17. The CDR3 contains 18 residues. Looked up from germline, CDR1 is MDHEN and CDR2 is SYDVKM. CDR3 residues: CASSYRLTDRGGSYEQYF. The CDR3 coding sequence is TGTGCCAGCAGTTACCGACTAACCGACAGGGGAGGAAGCTACGAGCAGTACTTC.

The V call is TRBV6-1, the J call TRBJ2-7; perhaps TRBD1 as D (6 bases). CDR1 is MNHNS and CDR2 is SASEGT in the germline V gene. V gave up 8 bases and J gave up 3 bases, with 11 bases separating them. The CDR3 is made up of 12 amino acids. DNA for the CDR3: TGTGCCAGCTGGACAGTGAACTACGAGCAGTACTTC. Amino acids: CASWTVNYEQYF.

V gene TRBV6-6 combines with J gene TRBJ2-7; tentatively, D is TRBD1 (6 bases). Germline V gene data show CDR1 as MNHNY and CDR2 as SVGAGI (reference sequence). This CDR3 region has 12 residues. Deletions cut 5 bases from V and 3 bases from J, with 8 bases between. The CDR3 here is CASSPQGYEQYF. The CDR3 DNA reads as TGTGCCAGCAGTCCACAGGGCTACGAGCAGTACTTC.